This paragraph reports one T cell receptor beta chain. The beta constant-region primer was an equimolar mix of two oligonucleotides covering TRBC1 and TRBC2. Ligated cDNA was amplified by four rounds of PCR with nested alpha and beta constant-region primers and SP2. A 12-nucleotide UMI and the SP2 primer were added to the cDNA 3' end by oligonucleotide ligation. TCRdb ran MiXCR on the UMI-ligation and nested PCR reads and lists one entry per CDR3 protein. Of about 22,000 distinct CDR3 sequences listed, roughly 9.6% are singletons. Alpha and beta libraries were amplified separately from the second PCR onward. These data belong to a study of naive and memory T cell subsets. Per germline, CDR1 LNHDA and CDR2 SQIVND (reference sequence). V shed 6 bases and J shed 5 bases, with 13 bases lying between them. CDR3 size: 14 residues.

This chain joins TRBV19 and TRBJ1-4, with D unclear. Sequencing used central memory CD8+ T cells from blood. This receptor was taken from a human donor in good health. The CDR3 DNA is TGTGCCAGTAGAGATACAGCTGTGAATGAAAAACTGTTTTTT. It codes for CASRDTAVNEKLFF.